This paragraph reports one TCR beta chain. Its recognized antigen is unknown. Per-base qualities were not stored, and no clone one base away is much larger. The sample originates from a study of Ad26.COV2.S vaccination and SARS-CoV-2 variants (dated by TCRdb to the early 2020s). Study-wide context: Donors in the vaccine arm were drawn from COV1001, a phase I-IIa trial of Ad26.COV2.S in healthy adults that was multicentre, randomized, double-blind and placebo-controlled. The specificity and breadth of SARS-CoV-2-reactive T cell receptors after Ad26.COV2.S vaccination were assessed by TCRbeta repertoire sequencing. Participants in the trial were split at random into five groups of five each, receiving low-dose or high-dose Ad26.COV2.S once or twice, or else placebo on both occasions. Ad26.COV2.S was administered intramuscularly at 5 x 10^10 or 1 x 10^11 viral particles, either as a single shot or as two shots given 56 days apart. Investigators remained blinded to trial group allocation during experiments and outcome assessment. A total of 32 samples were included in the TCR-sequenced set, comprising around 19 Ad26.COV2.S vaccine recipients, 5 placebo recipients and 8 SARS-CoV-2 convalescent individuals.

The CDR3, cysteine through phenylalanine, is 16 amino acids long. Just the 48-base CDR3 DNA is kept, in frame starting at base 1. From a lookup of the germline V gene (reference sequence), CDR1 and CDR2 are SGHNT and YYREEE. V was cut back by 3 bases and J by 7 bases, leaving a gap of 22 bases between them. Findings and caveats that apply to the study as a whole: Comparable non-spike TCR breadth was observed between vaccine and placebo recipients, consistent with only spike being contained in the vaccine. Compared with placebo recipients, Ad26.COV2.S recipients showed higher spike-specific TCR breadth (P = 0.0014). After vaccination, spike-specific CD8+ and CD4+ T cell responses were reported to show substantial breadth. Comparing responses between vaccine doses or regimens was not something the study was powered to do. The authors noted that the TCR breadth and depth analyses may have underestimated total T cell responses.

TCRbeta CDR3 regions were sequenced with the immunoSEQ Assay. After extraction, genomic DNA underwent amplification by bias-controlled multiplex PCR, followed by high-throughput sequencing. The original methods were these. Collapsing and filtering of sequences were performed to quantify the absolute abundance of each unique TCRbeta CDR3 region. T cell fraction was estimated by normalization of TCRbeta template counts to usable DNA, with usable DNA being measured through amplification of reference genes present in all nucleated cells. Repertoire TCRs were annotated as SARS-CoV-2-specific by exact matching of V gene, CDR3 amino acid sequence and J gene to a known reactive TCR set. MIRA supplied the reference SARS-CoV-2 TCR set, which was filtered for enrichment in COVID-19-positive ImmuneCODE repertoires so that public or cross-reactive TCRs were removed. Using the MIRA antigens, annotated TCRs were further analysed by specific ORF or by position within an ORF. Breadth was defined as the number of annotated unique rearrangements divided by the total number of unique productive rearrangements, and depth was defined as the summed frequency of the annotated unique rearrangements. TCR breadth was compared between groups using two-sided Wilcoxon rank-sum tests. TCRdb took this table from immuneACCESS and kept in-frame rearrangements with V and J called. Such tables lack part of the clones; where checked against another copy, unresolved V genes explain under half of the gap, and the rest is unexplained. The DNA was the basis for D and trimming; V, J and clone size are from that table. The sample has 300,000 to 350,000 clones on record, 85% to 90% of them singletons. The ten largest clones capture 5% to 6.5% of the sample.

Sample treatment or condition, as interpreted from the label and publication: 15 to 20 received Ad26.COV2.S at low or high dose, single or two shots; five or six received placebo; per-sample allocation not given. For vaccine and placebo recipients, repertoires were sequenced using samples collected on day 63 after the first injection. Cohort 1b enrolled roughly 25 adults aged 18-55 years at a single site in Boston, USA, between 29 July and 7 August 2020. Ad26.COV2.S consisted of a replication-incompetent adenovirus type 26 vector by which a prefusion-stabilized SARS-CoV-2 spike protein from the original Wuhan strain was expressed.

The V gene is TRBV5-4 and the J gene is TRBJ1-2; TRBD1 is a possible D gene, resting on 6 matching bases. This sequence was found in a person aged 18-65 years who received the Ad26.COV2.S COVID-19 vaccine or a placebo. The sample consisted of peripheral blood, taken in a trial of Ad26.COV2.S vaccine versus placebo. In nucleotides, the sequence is TGTGCCAGCAGCTCCCCCGAAGGGGGGGGCCGGCGTGGCTACACCTTC. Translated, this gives CASSSPEGGGRRGYTF.